The 6 T cell receptor beta chains reported below all come from one sample, sequenced in a study of cytotoxic CD8 clonotypes in ibrutinib-treated CLL. The repertoire was sequenced with immunoSEQ multiplex PCR; TCRdb's copy has only in-frame clones and lacks some. The data hold about 150,000 clones, with about 79% observed a single time. The starting material was PBMCs, obtained after 12 months of ibrutinib treatment. Receptors were obtained from a human donor with chronic lymphocytic leukemia.

The rearrangement uses TRBV5-4 and TRBJ2-3, with D hard to call. Germline CDR1 SGHNT, CDR2 YYREEE (reference sequence). The CDR3 is 14 residues long. Trimming pared 0 bases from V and 2 bases from J, leaving 7 bases between. Here the CDR3 reads CASSLEVFTDTQYF. The DNA for the CDR3 is TGTGCCAGCAGCTTGGAGGTGTTCACAGATACGCAGTATTTT. The entire variable domain, with the rest obtained from reference TRBV5-4 and TRBJ2-3, is as follows: ETGVTQSPTHLIKTRGQQVTLRCSSQSGHNTVSWYQQALGQGPQFIFQYYREEENGRGNFPPRFSGLQFPNYSSELNVNALELDDSALYLCASSLEVFTDTQYFGPGTRLTVL.

The chain recombines TRBV7-9 with TRBJ2-5, with 9 nucleotides matching TRBD1. The germline gives CDR1 SEHNR, CDR2 FQNEAQ (reference sequence). The J segment lost 1 base and the V segment lost 4 bases, leaving 4 bases of the junction unmatched. This CDR3 has 15 amino acids. CDR3 region: CASSSGTGIQETQYF. CDR3 in DNA: TGTGCCAGCAGCTCCGGGACAGGGATCCAAGAGACCCAGTACTTC.

The chain carries TRBV14 and TRBJ2-1, with D perhaps matching TRBD2 (5 bases). V was shortened by 8 bases and J by 3 bases, with 14 bases between the two germline ends. There are 14 residues in the CDR3. Germline CDR1 is SGHDN and CDR2 is FVKESK. The CDR3, as DNA: TGTGCCAGCGGTCCCCTTAGCGTCTACAATGAGCAGTTCTTC. This codes for CASGPLSVYNEQFF.

This rearrangement joins TRBV27 to TRBJ2-2; D gene uncertain. CDR1 and CDR2 from the germline V gene are MNHEY and SMNVEV (reference sequence). This CDR3 has 12 amino acids. With 2 bases removed from V and 6 bases from J, the gap between germline ends came to 4 bases. The DNA for the CDR3 is TGTGCCAGCAGTTTAGGTTCCGGGGAGCTGTTTTTT. Its translation is CASSLGSGELFF.

In regard to this clone: The junction does not match germline at one end; this may be a read error. This chain connects TRBV6-1 to TRBJ2-5, with D possibly called TRBD1 or TRBD2 (6 bases each). CDR3 size: 11 residues. CDR1 is MNHNS, CDR2 SASEGT, per germline. Here the CDR3 DNA reads TGTGCCAGCAGTGGATGGGGGGCCCCGAACTTC. This translates into CASSGWGAPNF.

The chain links TRBV5-1 to TRBJ1-4, with a possible D match to TRBD1 (5 bases). Germline V gene data show CDR1 as SGHRS and CDR2 as YFSETQ. This CDR3 region has 14 residues. V lost 5 bases, J lost 4 bases, and 12 bases lay in between. CDR3 loop: CASRSRDHNEKLFF. The CDR3 bases are TGCGCCAGCAGGTCCCGGGACCATAATGAAAAACTGTTTTTT. Combining the CDR3 with reference TRBV5-1 and TRBJ1-4 gives the whole variable domain KAGVTQTPRYLIKTRGQQVTLSCSPISGHRSVSWYQQTPGQGLQFLFEYFSETQRNKGNFPGRFSGRQFSNSRSEMNVSTLELGDSALYLCASRSRDHNEKLFFGSGTQLSVL.